The 17 T cell receptor beta chains below all came from one sample that was sequenced in a study of molecular identifiers for immune sequencing clone quantification. TCRdb reanalysed the PCR reads using MiXCR and keeps one entry per CDR3 protein. The sample has under 800,000 distinct CDR3 sequences, around 25% seen once. Sequencing used naive CD8+ T cells from blood, with Jurkat cell RNA spiked in. The subset denotes: FACS-sorted CD8+CD4-CCR7+CD45RA+ naive T cells. Source of these receptors: a human donor in good health. Some libraries in this study had Jurkat cell RNA spiked in.

This clonotype was detected ten times or more. CDR3 sequence (DNA): TGCAGTGCTAGAGACCCCGGCAGGTTCACAGATACGCAGTATTTT. Protein product: CSARDPGRFTDTQYF. V and J are TRBV20-1 and TRBJ2-3; D not resolved. V was trimmed by 0 bases and J by 2 bases, leaving 12 bases between them. This CDR3 is 15 amino acids long. Germline V gene sequence: CDR1 DFQATT, CDR2 SNEGSKA (reference sequence).

There are many counts of this clonotype. V gene TRBV2 combines with J gene TRBJ1-1; 12 bases map to TRBD1. The CDR3 spans 16 residues. J gave up 5 bases and V 2 bases, and 6 bases lay outside the gene matches. CDR1 is SNHLY and CDR2 is FYNNEI in the germline V gene. CDR3 bases: TGTGCCAGCAGTGAACTGGGACAGGGGGCGCGTACTGAAGCTTTCTTT. It codes for CASSELGQGARTEAFF.

With respect to this clonotype: With a much larger clone just one base away, this may be a read error. V usage is TRBV19 and J usage is TRBJ2-2, with D possibly being TRBD1 (6 bases). Germline V CDR1 and CDR2: LNHDA, SQIVND (reference sequence). The CDR3 covers 15 residues. Between the trimmed V and J ends, which lost 5 bases and 0 bases, there was a span of 10 bases. DNA for the CDR3: TGTGCCAGTAGTTCGGACAGCCCGAACACCGGGGAGCTGTTTTTT. Protein product: CASSSDSPNTGELFF.

Only a few counts were recorded for this clonotype. CDR3 sequence reads: CASSTGGLSLAFF. The CDR3 nucleotides read TGTGCCAGCAGTACAGGGGGTCTTTCGTTAGCTTTCTTT. The rearrangement joins TRBV7-8 to TRBJ1-1; TRBD1 agrees at 8 bases. Germline V gene lookup returns CDR1 SGHVS and CDR2 FQNEAQ. The CDR3 consists of 13 residues. V trimming: 6 bases; J trimming: 10 bases; junction bases outside the gene matches: 10.

This sequence joins TRBV27 and TRBJ2-3, with D possibly matching TRBD2 (6 bases). The CDR3 sequence is 17 residues long. Germline CDR1 and CDR2: MNHEY and SMNVEV (reference sequence). Deletions cut 5 bases from V and 0 bases from J, with 18 bases between. This CDR3 is CASSPVFGEASTDTQYF. DNA of the CDR3: TGTGCCAGCAGTCCGGTCTTTGGGGAGGCTAGCACAGATACGCAGTATTTT.

This clonotype was detected many times. This chain links TRBV28 with TRBJ2-1, with TRBD2 identical over 9 bases. Germline lookup yields CDR1 MDHEN and CDR2 SYDVKM. Trimming removed 6 bases from V and 9 bases from J; junction bases left unmatched: 12. The length of the CDR3 is 15 residues. The CDR3, as DNA: TGTGCCAGCAGGTCCTTAGCGGGAGTATATGGTGAGCAGTTCTTC. Residues: CASRSLAGVYGEQFF.

This clonotype came up a few times. The gene calls are TRBV6-5 and TRBJ2-7; D call uncertain. Germline-derived CDR1 and CDR2 are MNHEY and SVGAGI. CDR3 length: 12 amino acids. V lost 5 bases to trimming and J lost 5 bases, with 10 bases between them. The CDR3 sequence: CASSPDSDEQYF. Written as DNA, the CDR3 is TGTGCCAGCAGTCCAGACTCGGACGAGCAGTACTTC.

This clonotype came up a few times. This chain uses TRBV7-2 with TRBJ1-6; 8 bases agree with TRBD1. The CDR3 is made up of 15 amino acids. Germline CDR1 SGHTA, CDR2 FQGNSA. V was clipped by 5 bases and J by 8 bases; unmatched bases: 8. The CDR3, as DNA: TGTGCCAGCAGCCAGGGGTCGACAGGGGATTCACCCCTCCACTTT. It codes for CASSQGSTGDSPLHF.

This clonotype was recorded at least ten times. The rearrangement links TRBV5-6 to TRBJ2-5; D is ambiguous. The CDR3 extends over 13 amino acids. V lost 0 bases, J lost 7 bases, and 10 bases lay in between. The germline CDR1 and CDR2 sequences are SGHDT and YYEEEE. Here the CDR3 reads CASSLAVLRTQYF. Written as DNA, the CDR3 is TGTGCCAGCAGCTTGGCCGTTTTAAGGACCCAGTACTTC.

This clonotype appeared a single time. A read error is likely, as this CDR3 ends without the conserved phenylalanine or tryptophan. V gene TRBV27 combines with J gene TRBJ1-5; D unclear. Trimming stripped 2 bases from V and 1 base from J, with 3 bases between. Germline lookup yields CDR1 MNHEY and CDR2 SMNVEV (reference sequence). The CDR3 is made up of 13 amino acids. DNA for the CDR3: TGTGCCAGCAGTTTAATGAGCAATCAGCCCCAGCATTCT. It yields the protein CASSLMSNQPQHS.

DNA of the CDR3: TGTGCCACCAGTGACTACGGCCGACAGGGAATCACAGATACGCAGTATTTT. Translated, it gives CATSDYGRQGITDTQYF. The J gene is TRBJ2-3, the V gene TRBV24-1; 7 bases align to TRBD1. The CDR3 consists of 17 residues. Germline V gene sequence: CDR1 KGHDR, CDR2 SFDVKD. V trimming: 4 bases; J trimming: 2 bases; junction bases outside the gene matches: 11.

On this clonotype: This CDR3 fails to terminate in the conserved phenylalanine or tryptophan, so it likely reflects a read error. The chain couples TRBV4-3 to TRBJ1-5; D may be TRBD1 (5 bases). The CDR3 has 15 amino acids. Germline CDR1 LGHNA, CDR2 YSLEER. Here the CDR3 DNA reads TGCGCCAGCAGCCCAAACCCTCAGGGCAATCAGCACCAGCATATT. This codes for CASSPNPQGNQHQHI.

With respect to this clonotype: A much larger clonotype is one base distant, so this may be a read error. The chain is built from TRBV20-1 and TRBJ1-1, with TRBD1 matching 7 bases. V was clipped by 4 bases and J by 6 bases; unmatched bases: 8. CDR1 DFQATT and CDR2 SNEGSKA come from the germline V gene (reference sequence). The length of the CDR3 is 13 residues. The CDR3 DNA sequence: TGCAGTGCTAAGGACAGGTTGCACCCTGAAGCTTTCTTT. Protein product: CSAKDRLHPEAFF.

V and J are TRBV29-1 and TRBJ1-4, with 7 positions matching TRBD1. V shed 3 bases, J shed 3 bases, and the junction held 7 bases outside the gene matches. CDR3 length: 15 residues. The V gene's germline CDR1 is SQVTM and CDR2 ANQGSEA. The CDR3 here is CSVEVGQGANEKLFF. The CDR3 DNA follows: TGCAGCGTTGAGGTTGGCCAGGGGGCTAATGAAAAACTGTTTTTT.

Regarding this clonotype: Germline is not matched at one junction end, which may reflect a read error. The V and J genes are TRBV6-2 or TRBV6-3 and TRBJ2-5; D is ambiguous. The CDR3 is 13 amino acids. Germline V CDR1 and CDR2: MNHEY, SVGEGT. The CDR3 coding sequence is TGTGCCAGCAGCCAGACCATTCAGGAGACCCTGTACTTC. Its protein product is CASSQTIQETLYF.

This rearrangement joins TRBV5-4 to TRBJ2-7, with TRBD1 identical over 7 bases. With V trimmed by 3 bases and J by 4 bases, 10 bases remained unmatched. This CDR3 has 15 residues. Germline values: CDR1 SGHNT, CDR2 YYREEE (reference sequence). This CDR3 is CASSWSGGAAYEQYF. The CDR3 coding sequence is TGTGCCAGCAGCTGGTCAGGGGGAGCGGCATACGAGCAGTACTTC.

This clonotype showed up many times. The V call is TRBV10-3, the J call TRBJ2-3, with a possible D match to TRBD2 (5 bases). The CDR3 is made up of 13 amino acids. CDR1 and CDR2 (germline): ENHRY, SYGVKD. V was shortened by 3 bases and J by 8 bases, with 12 bases between the two germline ends. This CDR3 reads CAISEGSSPTQYF. CDR3 coding DNA: TGTGCCATCAGTGAAGGGAGTAGCCCTACGCAGTATTTT.